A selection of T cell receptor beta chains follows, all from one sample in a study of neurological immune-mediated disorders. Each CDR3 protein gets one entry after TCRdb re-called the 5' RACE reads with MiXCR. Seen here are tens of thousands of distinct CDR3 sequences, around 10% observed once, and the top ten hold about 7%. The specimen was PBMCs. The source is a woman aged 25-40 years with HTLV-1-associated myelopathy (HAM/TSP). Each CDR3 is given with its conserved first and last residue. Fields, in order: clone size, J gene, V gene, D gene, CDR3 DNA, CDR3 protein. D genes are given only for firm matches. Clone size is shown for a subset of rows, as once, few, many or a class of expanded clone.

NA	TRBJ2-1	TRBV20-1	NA	TGCAGTGCTAGACAGGATACCTACTACAATGAGCAGTTCTTC	CSARQDTYYNEQFF
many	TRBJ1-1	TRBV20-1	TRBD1	TGCAGTGCTAGCGACAGGGGGAACACTGAAGCTTTCTTT	CSASDRGNTEAFF
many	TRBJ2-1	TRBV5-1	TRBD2	TGCGCCAGCAGCTTGGGAACGGGGGGGTACCGAAGCTCCTACAATGAGCAGTTCTTC	CASSLGTGGYRSSYNEQFF
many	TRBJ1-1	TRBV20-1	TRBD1	TGCAGTGCTAGAACCCCGGGACAGAAAGACACTGAAGCTTTCTTT	CSARTPGQKDTEAFF
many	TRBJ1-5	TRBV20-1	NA	TGCAGTGCTAAAAGCAGGAACAGCTGGGGCAATCAGCCCCAGCATTTT	CSAKSRNSWGNQPQHF
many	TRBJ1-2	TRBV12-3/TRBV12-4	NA	TGTGCTACAGGGCAGCTCTATGGCTACACCTTC	CATGQLYGYTF
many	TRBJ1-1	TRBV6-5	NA	TGTGCCAGCACCCCAAGGGGGGGGAACCGAGCTTTCTTT	CASTPRGGNRAFF
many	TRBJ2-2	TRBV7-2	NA	TGTGCCAGCAGCCCGACTACGGCCCCAACCACGAACACCGGGGAGCTGTTTTTT	CASSPTTAPTTNTGELFF
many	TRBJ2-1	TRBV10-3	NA	TGTGCCATCAGTGAAACTAGCTCAGTGCGGAATGAGCAGTTCTTC	CAISETSSVRNEQFF
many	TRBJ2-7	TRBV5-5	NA	TGTGCCAGCAGCTTTAAGGACGGAGAGCAGTACTTC	CASSFKDGEQYF
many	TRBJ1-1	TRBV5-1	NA	TGCGCCAGCAGTTCACAGGGTACTGAAGCTTTCTTT	CASSSQGTEAFF
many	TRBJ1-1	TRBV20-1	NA	TGCAGTGCTAGAGATGGGTCTATGAACACTGAAGCTTTCTTT	CSARDGSMNTEAFF
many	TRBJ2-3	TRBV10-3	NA	TGTGCCATCAGTGAGGGGTTAGGCACAGATACGCAGTATTTT	CAISEGLGTDTQYF
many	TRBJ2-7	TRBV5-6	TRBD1	TGTGCCAGCAGCTTGGGTCTTCAGGGACAGGGTTCCTACGAGCAGTACTTC	CASSLGLQGQGSYEQYF
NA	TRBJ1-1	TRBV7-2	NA	TGTGCCAGCAGCCCCCTGGGGGGGGGGGTGGACACTGAAGCTTTCTTT	CASSPLGGGVDTEAFF
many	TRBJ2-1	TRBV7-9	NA	TGTGCCAGCAGCACCATAGGGGTGAATGAGCAGTTCTTC	CASSTIGVNEQFF
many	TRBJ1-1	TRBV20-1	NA	TGCAGTGCTAGAGGACTGGGACAAAAGAACACTGAAGCTTTCTTT	CSARGLGQKNTEAFF
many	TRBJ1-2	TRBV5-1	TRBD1	TGCGCCAGCAGGGCAGGGGGCTATGGCTACACCTTC	CASRAGGYGYTF
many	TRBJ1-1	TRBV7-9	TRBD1	TGTGCCAGCAGCCTAGCTCCCCGGGACAGATCTTACACTGAAGCTTTCTTT	CASSLAPRDRSYTEAFF
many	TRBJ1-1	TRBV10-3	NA	TGTGCCATCAGTGAGTATACAGCTAACACTGAAGCTTTCTTT	CAISEYTANTEAFF
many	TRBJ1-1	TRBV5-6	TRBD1	TGTGCCAGCAGCTTGGAGGGACAGGGGGCGCATAAGGCTTTCTTT	CASSLEGQGAHKAFF
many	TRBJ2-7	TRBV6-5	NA	TGTGCCAGCAGTGCCGCGAGGGCGACCTACGAGCAGTACTTC	CASSAARATYEQYF
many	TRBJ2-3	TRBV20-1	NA	TGCAGTGCCAAAGAGACCCTAGCTTTCGCAGATACGCAGTATTTT	CSAKETLAFADTQYF
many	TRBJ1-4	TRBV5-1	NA	TGCGCCAGCAGCTTGGCGGAGGTGTGGCGGGTCGATGAAAAACTGTTTTTT	CASSLAEVWRVDEKLFF
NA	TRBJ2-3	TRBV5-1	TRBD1	TGCGCCAGCAGCCCGCGGACAGGGAATACTGAGCAGTATTTT	CASSPRTGNTEQYF
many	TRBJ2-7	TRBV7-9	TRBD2	TGTGCCAGCAGCTGGGGGACTAGCGGGGGGCCCTACGAGCAGTACTTC	CASSWGTSGGPYEQYF
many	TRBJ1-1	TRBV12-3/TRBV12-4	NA	TGTGCCAGCAGGAGAACCTCCCAGATAAATCCCAACATGGCTTTCTTT	CASRRTSQINPNMAFF
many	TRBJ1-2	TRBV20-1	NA	TGCAGTGCTAGATCAGGCTATGGCTACACCTTC	CSARSGYGYTF
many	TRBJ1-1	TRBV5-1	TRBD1	TGCGCCAGCAGCCCGCAGGGGGGTGTGGCTGAAGCTTTCTTT	CASSPQGGVAEAFF
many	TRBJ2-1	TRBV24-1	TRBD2	TGTGCCACCAGTAATTCGGTAGCGGGGGGCCAAAATGAGCAGTTCTTC	CATSNSVAGGQNEQFF
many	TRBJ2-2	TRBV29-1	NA	TGCAGCGTTGTGGACAGAAACACCGGGGAGCTGTTTTTT	CSVVDRNTGELFF
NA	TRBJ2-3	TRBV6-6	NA	TGTGCCAGCAGTTACCCCAATACAGATACGCAGTATTTT	CASSYPNTDTQYF
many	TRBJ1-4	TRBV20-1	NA	TGCAGTGCTGAGGGGGTTGGGCGGAATGAAAAACTGTTTTTT	CSAEGVGRNEKLFF
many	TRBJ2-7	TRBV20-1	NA	TGCAGTGCGAGCATCCTCTACGAGCAGTACTTC	CSASILYEQYF
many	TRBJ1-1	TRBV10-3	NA	TGTGCCATCAGTGATAGGGGTGGTCAGTCTGAAGCTTTCTTT	CAISDRGGQSEAFF
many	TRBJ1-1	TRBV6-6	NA	TGTGCCAGCTATCAAGGTTTCACTGAAGCTTTCTTT	CASYQGFTEAFF
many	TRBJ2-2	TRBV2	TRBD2	TGTGCCAGCAGGGCAACCTACCTCCGGGGGACTAGGAAGGTCGGGGAGCTGTTTTTT	CASRATYLRGTRKVGELFF
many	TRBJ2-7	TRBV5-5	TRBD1	TGTGCCAGCAGCTTGGCGGGGACAGGGATGGGGATCGAGCAGTACTTC	CASSLAGTGMGIEQYF
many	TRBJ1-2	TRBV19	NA	TGTGCCAGTAAGGCATCCTCCGCTAACTATGGCTACACCTTC	CASKASSANYGYTF
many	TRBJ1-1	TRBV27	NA	TGTGCCAGCAGTTTATTTATTAGCAGGGGATTAACTGAAGCTTTCTTT	CASSLFISRGLTEAFF
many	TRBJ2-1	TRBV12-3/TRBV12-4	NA	TGTGCCAGCAGCCCGAACGGACAGAATGAGCAGTTCTTC	CASSPNGQNEQFF
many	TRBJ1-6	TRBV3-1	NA	TGTGCCAGCAGCCAAGTGAGCGCGCAGCTATCCAATTCACCCCTCCACTTT	CASSQVSAQLSNSPLHF
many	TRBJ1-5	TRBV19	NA	TGTGCCAGTAGCACAAGGGGAGCAGCTAGCAATCAGCCCCAGCATTTT	CASSTRGAASNQPQHF
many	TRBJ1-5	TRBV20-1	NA	TGCAGTGCAACAAAACAAAACAATCAGCCCCAGCATTTT	CSATKQNNQPQHF
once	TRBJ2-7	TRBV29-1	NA	TGCAGCTTAGCCGAGGGCCCCCACGGCGAGCAGTACTTC	CSLAEGPHGEQYF